This T cell receptor (beta chain) was captured in a study of tumor and adjacent non-tumor tissue in lung cancer. Study details: Samples averaged roughly 4.4 million productive TCRbeta reads each.

RNA was extracted from bulk tissue without any cell sorting. Whole-study findings and limits: Normal lung showed higher cumulative top 100 clone frequency than tumor. Tumor tissue had significantly higher TCR diversity than normal lung.

Germline assignment: CDR1 SGHAT and CDR2 FQNNGV. The CDR3 is 15 amino acids. With regard to this clonotype: Antigen unknown. Germline and junction disagree at one end, which may indicate a read error.

A modified ARM-PCR protocol with three rounds of nested PCR amplified TCRbeta. MiXCR was run by TCRdb on the multiplex PCR reads, yielding one entry per CDR3 protein. This table holds fewer than 120,000 distinct CDR3 sequences, over 75% found once. Sequenced: lung tumor tissue. The J gene is TRBJ2-3, the V gene TRBV11-2, with D possibly matching TRBD2 (6 bases). The origin of this receptor is a man in his 70s with non-small cell lung cancer. DNA for the CDR3: TGTGCCAGTAGCTTAGGGGCCGGCGGGGCATATACGCAGTATTTT. Protein sequence: CASSLGAGGAYTQYF.